The 8 T cell receptor beta chains presented below share a single source sample, sequenced in a study of blood T cell repertoires in COVID-19. Clones were read by immunoSEQ multiplex PCR, and TCRdb kept only the in-frame ones, dropping some. Found here are 150,000 to 160,000 clones, roughly 84% of them singletons; the top ten hold approximately 0.6%. The sequenced material came from peripheral blood. The receptors originated from a man between 60 and 75 years old with COVID-19, enrolled during active disease.

This clone turned up a few times. The rearrangement links TRBV27 to TRBJ2-5; the match to TRBD1 covers 7 bases. CDR1 and CDR2 from the germline V gene are MNHEY and SMNVEV (reference sequence). Germline trimming cut 10 bases from V and 2 bases from J; bases unmatched to any gene: 10. This CDR3 is 14 amino acids long. The CDR3, as DNA: TGTGCCATCGACGTTAGGACAGGTCAAGAGACCCAGTACTTC. Amino acids: CAIDVRTGQETQYF.

V usage is TRBV3-1 (or the pseudogene TRBV3-2) and J usage is TRBJ2-3; possibly TRBD2 for D (7 bases). The CDR3 is 14 amino acids. V was trimmed by 3 bases and J by 4 bases, leaving 11 bases between them. Germline CDR1 is LGHDT and CDR2 is YNNKEL (reference sequence). The CDR3 protein is CASSHRGGSDTQYF. CDR3 in DNA: TGTGCCAGCAGCCACAGGGGAGGGTCAGATACGCAGTATTTT.

The chain has TRBV18 and TRBJ1-4; no clear D. The CDR3 has 16 residues. V was shortened by 1 base and J by 5 bases, with 14 bases between the two germline ends. Looked up from germline, CDR1 is KGHSH and CDR2 is LQKENI. The CDR3 coding sequence is TGTGCCAGCTCACCACTGGTGAGGTATCCAAATGAAAAACTGTTTTTT. Its translation: CASSPLVRYPNEKLFF.

The chain employs TRBV18 and TRBJ1-4; 12 bases line up with TRBD1. The CDR3 is 18 residues long. With V trimmed by 3 bases and J by 1 base, 6 bases remained unmatched. Germline lookup yields CDR1 KGHSH and CDR2 LQKENI. The CDR3 region has the DNA TGTGCCAGCTCACCGGGACAGGGGGCATTTCAAACTAATGAAAAACTGTTTTTT. The encoded protein is CASSPGQGAFQTNEKLFF.

The genes are TRBV12-3 or TRBV12-4 and TRBJ2-1, with no clear D. The V and J ends lost 0 bases and 5 bases respectively, with 5 bases between them. The CDR3 is 13 residues long. CDR3 residues: CASSLAPDNEQFF. The CDR3, as DNA: TGTGCCAGCAGTTTAGCGCCGGACAATGAGCAGTTCTTC.

Details on this clone: Different DNA sequences within this sample yield the same CDR3. The chain couples TRBV7-3 to TRBJ2-2; 8 nucleotides align to TRBD2. The trim removed 1 base at V and 2 bases at J, leaving 3 bases unmatched. Germline CDR1 and CDR2: SGHTA and FQGTGA. CDR3 length: 16 amino acids. The CDR3 here is CASSLMAGGNTGELFF. The CDR3 DNA is TGTGCCAGCAGCTTAATGGCGGGGGGAAACACCGGGGAGCTGTTTTTT.

In its sample, this clone is medium-sized. The V gene is TRBV2, the J gene TRBJ1-4, with D possibly matching TRBD1 (5 bases). Germline values: CDR1 SNHLY, CDR2 FYNNEI. CDR3 size: 14 residues. V was trimmed by 4 bases and J by 8 bases, leaving 14 bases between them. CDR3 loop: CASSVSGVREKLFF. For the CDR3, the DNA is TGTGCCAGCAGTGTTTCGGGGGTTAGGGAAAAACTGTTTTTT.

This chain joins TRBV5-1 and TRBJ1-4; D unresolved. V gave up 4 bases and J gave up 8 bases, with 9 bases separating them. This CDR3 is built from 12 residues. CDR1 and CDR2 (germline): SGHRS, YFSETQ. CDR3 sequence reads: CASSESGEKLFF. CDR3 in DNA: TGCGCCAGCAGCGAGAGCGGGGAAAAACTGTTTTTT.